Following are 12 T cell receptor beta chains from one sample sequenced in a study of siplizumab effects on memory and regulatory T cells. The repertoire was sequenced with immunoSEQ multiplex PCR; TCRdb's copy has only in-frame clones and lacks some. The table includes roughly 100,000 clones, about 93% detected once. Sample: Tregs sorted from blood. The origin of the receptors is a human donor in good health.

Turning to this clone: The sample contains more than one DNA sequence encoding this CDR3. J is TRBJ1-3 and V is TRBV7-2, with TRBD1 matching 7 bases. Germline assignment: CDR1 SGHTA and CDR2 FQGNSA. This CDR3 comprises 14 residues. The J segment lost 2 bases and the V segment lost 5 bases, leaving 3 bases of the junction unmatched. This CDR3 is CASSLDRAGNTIYF. The CDR3 DNA is TGTGCCAGCAGCCTCGACAGGGCTGGAAACACCATATATTTT.

This chain joins TRBV5-8 and TRBJ2-6; D gene uncertain. Trimming removed 1 base at V and 0 bases at J, with 8 bases between. From germline, CDR1 is SGHTS and CDR2 YDEGEE. There are 16 residues in the CDR3. The CDR3 spells CASSLYLVSGANVLTF. CDR3 DNA sequence: TGTGCCAGCAGCTTGTATTTGGTCTCTGGGGCCAACGTCCTGACTTTC.

The chain uses TRBV5-4 and TRBJ2-1; 14 bases line up with TRBD2. Germline V gene data show CDR1 as SGHNT and CDR2 as YYREEE (reference sequence). This CDR3 has 15 amino acids. V lost 4 bases, J lost 8 bases, and 5 bases stayed unmatched. CDR3 nucleotides: TGTGCCAGCAGCCTGACTAGCGGGAGGGGGCATGAGCAGTTCTTC. It encodes CASSLTSGRGHEQFF.

V usage is TRBV30 and J usage is TRBJ2-6; possible D gene TRBD1, 6 bases. Between the trimmed V and J ends, which lost 3 bases and 0 bases, there was a span of 24 bases. Germline V gives CDR1 GTSNPN, CDR2 SVGIG (reference sequence). The CDR3 contains 20 residues. CDR3 sequence reads: CAWSITPGQGLYSGANVLTF. The CDR3 nucleotides are TGTGCCTGGAGCATAACCCCGGGACAAGGGTTGTACTCTGGGGCCAACGTCCTGACTTTC.

The CDR3 loop is CSVEGWAGNEQFF. The CDR3 DNA is TGCAGCGTTGAAGGGTGGGCCGGGAATGAGCAGTTCTTC. V usage is TRBV29-1 and J usage is TRBJ2-1; no clear D gene. The CDR3 is 13 amino acids. Trimming shortened V by 1 base and J by 7 bases, and 11 bases separated the two germline ends. Per the germline V gene, CDR1 is SQVTM and CDR2 is ANQGSEA.

The rearrangement uses TRBV2 and TRBJ2-3, with 8 positions matching TRBD2. This CDR3 is 15 amino acids long. V lost 6 bases to trimming and J lost 4 bases; unmatched junction nucleotides: 9. Germline values: CDR1 SNHLY, CDR2 FYNNEI. CDR3 protein: CASRGFSGNSDTQYF. CDR3 in DNA: TGTGCCAGCAGGGGGTTTAGCGGGAACTCAGATACGCAGTATTTT.

The gene calls are TRBV6-1 and TRBJ2-3; D not resolved. This CDR3 is built from 14 residues. CDR1 and CDR2 from the germline V gene are MNHNS and SASEGT. Trimming took 4 bases from V and 0 from J, leaving 8 bases between them. The CDR3 DNA is TGTGCCAGCAGTGGGCGACTTAGCACAGATACGCAGTATTTT. This translates into CASSGRLSTDTQYF.

The CDR3 region is CASSLEPGREQYF. In DNA, the CDR3 is TGTGCCAGCAGCTTAGAGCCAGGGCGCGAGCAGTACTTC. V is TRBV11-3 and J is TRBJ2-7, with D possibly TRBD1 on 5 matching bases. The germline V and J ends were trimmed by 0 bases and 6 bases, with 9 bases remaining between them. CDR3 length: 13 residues. CDR1 is SGHNT and CDR2 is YENEEA in the germline V gene.

The J gene is TRBJ2-3, the V gene TRBV10-3, with D maybe TRBD1 (5 bases). Deletions cut 10 bases from V and 4 bases from J, with 15 bases between. The germline CDR1 and CDR2 sequences are ENHRY and SYGVKD. CDR3 size: 13 residues. CDR3 loop: CATRSGRADTQYF. DNA of the CDR3: TGTGCCACCCGATCAGGGCGCGCAGATACGCAGTATTTT.

The chain recombines TRBV7-9 with TRBJ2-1; a possible D gene is TRBD2 (7 bases). V was trimmed by 6 bases and J by 4 bases, leaving 16 bases between them. The germline V gene has CDR1 SEHNR and CDR2 FQNEAQ (reference sequence). The CDR3 has 15 amino acids. CDR3 protein: CASRSSGGHYNEQFF. The CDR3 DNA reads TGTGCCAGCAGATCGTCGGGGGGACATTACAATGAGCAGTTCTTC.

The chain couples TRBV6-5 to TRBJ1-1; TRBD1 aligns across 9 bases. Germline V gene sequence: CDR1 MNHEY, CDR2 SVGAGI. CDR3 size: 12 residues. The V segment lost 7 bases and the J segment 11 bases; nucleotides outside the gene matches: 8. This chain's CDR3 is CASTPNRGQAFF. In DNA form, the CDR3 reads TGTGCCAGCACCCCAAACAGGGGGCAGGCTTTCTTT.

The V gene is TRBV29-1, the J gene TRBJ1-4, with a tentative D call TRBD1 (6 bases). Germline loops: CDR1 SQVTM, CDR2 ANQGSEA. The CDR3 runs 14 residues. Trimming removed 3 bases at V and 8 bases at J, with 16 bases between. CDR3 coding DNA: TGCAGCGTTGATGGGTACAGGGTTGGGGAAAAACTGTTTTTT. It codes for CSVDGYRVGEKLFF.